The 10 T cell receptor beta chains presented below share a single source sample, sequenced in a study of OX40 agonist ivuxolimab in advanced cancers. Produced via immunoSEQ multiplex PCR; TCRdb's table is partial and in-frame only. Here the sample spans around 60,000 clones, 79% being singletons. The starting material was CD4+ or CD8+ T cells sorted from blood, obtained in a trial of the OX40 agonist ivuxolimab. The receptors here all came from an adult with an advanced solid tumor such as melanoma, head and neck, liver or kidney cancer.

In its sample, this clone was seen once. This chain joins TRBV5-6 and TRBJ2-2; no clear D gene. V shed 1 base and J shed 8 bases, with 12 bases lying between them. Germline-derived CDR1 and CDR2 are SGHDT and YYEEEE. CDR3 length equals 14 residues. The CDR3 coding sequence is TGTGCCAGCAGCTTGTACGAGGCCGGGGGGGAGCTGTTTTTT. Its translation: CASSLYEAGGELFF.

This clone occurred a few times. The chain links TRBV4-2 to TRBJ1-5; 7 bases map to TRBD1. V lost 3 bases and J lost 5; bases outside the gene matches: 7. The CDR3 covers 15 residues. Germline CDR1 and CDR2: LGHNA and YNFKEQ. In DNA form, the CDR3 reads TGTGCCAGCAGCCAGCTAGGGGGCGCGGATCAGCCCCAGCATTTT. Translating gives CASSQLGGADQPQHF.

This clone appeared a single time. The V call is TRBV7-9, the J call TRBJ2-7, with unresolved D. The V gene lost 1 base and the J gene lost 7 bases, with 11 bases spanning the gap. The CDR3 is made up of 13 amino acids. Germline CDR1 SEHNR, CDR2 FQNEAQ (reference sequence). The CDR3 nucleotides are TGTGCCAGCAGCTTAGATGAAACCTGGGAGCAGTACTTC. Its protein product is CASSLDETWEQYF.

The chain couples TRBV10-3 to TRBJ2-3; perhaps TRBD2 as D (6 bases). Deletions cut 5 bases from V and 8 bases from J, with 20 bases between. The CDR3 covers 15 residues. Germline V gene data show CDR1 as ENHRY and CDR2 as SYGVKD. As DNA, the CDR3 is TGTGCCATCAGTAAAGTGAGTGCGAGGGAGGTTACGCAGTATTTT. Encoded protein: CAISKVSAREVTQYF.

This clone has a handful of counts. The CDR3 DNA sequence: TGTGCCAGCAGCTTCGGACAGAGCACAGATACGCAGTATTTT. Its protein is CASSFGQSTDTQYF. This chain uses TRBV7-9 with TRBJ2-3, with a tentative D call TRBD1 (6 bases). This CDR3 region has 14 residues. Trimming took off 3 bases at V and 0 bases at J, with 7 bases between the two ends. Germline CDR1 reads SEHNR; CDR2 reads FQNEAQ (reference sequence).

The CDR3 sequence: CASKSFDEQFF. CDR3 in DNA: TGTGCCAGCAAAAGTTTCGATGAGCAGTTCTTC. This rearrangement joins TRBV28 to TRBJ2-1; no clear D. Trimming stripped 7 bases from V and 8 bases from J, with 9 bases between. Germline lookup yields CDR1 MDHEN and CDR2 SYDVKM. The CDR3 spans 11 residues. Complete variable domain (other parts from reference TRBV28 and TRBJ2-1): DVKVTQSSRYLVKRTGEKVFLECVQDMDHENMFWYRQDPGLGLRLIYFSYDVKMKEKGDIPEGYSVSREKKERFSLILESASTNQTSMYLCASKSFDEQFFGPGTRLTVL.

As concerns this clone: One end of the junction does not line up with germline, which may come from a read error. Other DNA sequences in this specimen translate into the identical CDR3. In DNA form, the CDR3 reads TGCGCCAGCAGCCCGCCGGGGGGTCAGCCCCAGCATTTT. Protein: CASSPPGGQPQHF. The J gene is TRBJ1-5, the V gene TRBV13, with a possible D match to TRBD1 (5 bases). Looked up from germline, CDR1 is PRHDT and CDR2 is FYEKMQ (reference sequence). There are 13 residues in the CDR3.

The V and J genes are TRBV7-8 and TRBJ1-1, with TRBD1 as a possible D gene (6 bases). Germline V gives CDR1 SGHVS, CDR2 FQNEAQ. The germline V and J ends were trimmed by 3 bases and 10 bases, with 12 bases remaining between them. This CDR3 spans 12 amino acids. CDR3 sequence (DNA): TGTGCCAGCAGCTTGGCAGGGGTCGGAGCTTTCTTT. Its translation: CASSLAGVGAFF.

The CDR3 loop reads CASSLRFRGNTIYF. The CDR3 DNA is TGTGCCAGCAGCTTGAGGTTTAGGGGAAACACCATATATTTT. This chain links TRBV5-5 with TRBJ1-3; D unclear. V lost 1 base and J 4 bases, leaving 9 bases between the germline ends. The germline CDR1 and CDR2 sequences are SGHKS and YYEKEE (reference sequence). The CDR3 length is 14 residues.

This clone turned up a few times. The rearrangement links TRBV19 to TRBJ2-1, with TRBD1 matching over 7 bases. CDR3 size: 15 residues. Germline values: CDR1 LNHDA, CDR2 SQIVND (reference sequence). With V trimmed by 4 bases and J by 4 bases, 7 bases remained unmatched. CDR3 DNA sequence: TGTGCCAGTAGTACGTGGACAGGTTGGTACAATGAGCAGTTCTTC. The encoded protein is CASSTWTGWYNEQFF. Full variable domain (rest looked up from reference TRBV19 and TRBJ2-1): DGGITQSPKYLFRKEGQNVTLSCEQNLNHDAMYWYRQDPGQGLRLIYYSQIVNDFQKGDIAEGYSVSREKKESFPLTVTSAQKNPTAFYLCASSTWTGWYNEQFFGPGTRLTVL.